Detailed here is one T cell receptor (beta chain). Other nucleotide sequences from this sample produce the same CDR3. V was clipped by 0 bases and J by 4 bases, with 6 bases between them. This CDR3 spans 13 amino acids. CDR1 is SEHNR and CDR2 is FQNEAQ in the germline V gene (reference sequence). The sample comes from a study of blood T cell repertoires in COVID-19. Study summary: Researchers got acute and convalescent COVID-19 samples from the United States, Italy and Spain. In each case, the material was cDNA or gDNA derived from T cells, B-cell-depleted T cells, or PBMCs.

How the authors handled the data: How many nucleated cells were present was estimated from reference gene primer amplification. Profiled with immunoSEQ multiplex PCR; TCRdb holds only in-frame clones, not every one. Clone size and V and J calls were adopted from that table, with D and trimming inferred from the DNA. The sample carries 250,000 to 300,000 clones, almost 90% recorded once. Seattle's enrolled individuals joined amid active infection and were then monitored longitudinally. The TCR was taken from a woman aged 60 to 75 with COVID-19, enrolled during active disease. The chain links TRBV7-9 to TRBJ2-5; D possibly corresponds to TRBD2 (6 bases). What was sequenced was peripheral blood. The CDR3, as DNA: TGTGCCAGCAGCTTAGCGGGGGGAGAGACCCAGTACTTC. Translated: CASSLAGGETQYF.